The 8 T cell receptor beta chains listed next were all sequenced from one sample in a study of blood T cell repertoires in COVID-19. Assay: immunoSEQ multiplex PCR; the TCRdb copy retains only in-frame clones and omits some. The repertoire holds some 150,000 clones, with about three quarters as singletons. Material for sequencing was PBMCs or T cells enriched from blood (not recorded which). The receptor set was obtained from a woman between 45 and 60 years old who had recovered from COVID-19.

The gene calls are TRBV19 and TRBJ2-5, with 12 bases lining up with TRBD2. The CDR3 spans 15 residues. CDR1 LNHDA and CDR2 SQIVND come from the germline V gene (reference sequence). V gave up 6 bases and J gave up 5 bases; unmatched junction bases: 7. CDR3 protein: CASSLLAGGWETQYF. In DNA form, the CDR3 reads TGTGCCAGTAGCCTACTAGCGGGGGGCTGGGAGACCCAGTACTTC.

The chain has TRBV27 and TRBJ2-7; 10 bases agree with TRBD1. With 4 bases clipped from V and 2 bases from J, the junction kept 5 bases outside the gene matches. This CDR3 spans 15 amino acids. Germline CDR1 is MNHEY and CDR2 is SMNVEV (reference sequence). Here the CDR3 DNA reads TGTGCCAGCAGTTCACCGGGACAGGGGACCTACGAGCAGTACTTC. It translates to CASSSPGQGTYEQYF.

The table lists this clone with a few counts. This chain joins TRBV5-4 and TRBJ1-1; possible D gene TRBD1, 6 bases. The length of the CDR3 is 15 residues. The V gene lost 3 bases and the J gene lost 0 bases, with 12 bases spanning the gap. Germline V gene sequence: CDR1 SGHNT, CDR2 YYREEE (reference sequence). The CDR3 coding sequence is TGTGCCAGCAGCTGGGCAGGGGCATTGAACACTGAAGCTTTCTTT. Protein sequence: CASSWAGALNTEAFF.

This chain connects TRBV4-2 to TRBJ2-2, with 11 nucleotides matching TRBD2. The J segment lost 6 bases and the V segment lost 5 bases, leaving 8 bases of the junction unmatched. The CDR3 runs 16 residues. Germline assignment: CDR1 LGHNA and CDR2 YNFKEQ. The CDR3 DNA follows: TGTGCCAGCAGCAAATCTAGCGGGGGGCCTCCCGGGGAGCTGTTTTTT. Its translation is CASSKSSGGPPGELFF.

This clone was picked up a small number of times. V and J are TRBV14 and TRBJ2-1; TRBD2 matches at 7 bases. CDR1 is SGHDN and CDR2 is FVKESK in the germline V gene. Trimming removed 3 bases from V and 2 bases from J; junction bases left unmatched: 4. This CDR3 is built from 15 residues. The CDR3 loop is CASSQVGLTYNEQFF. CDR3 nucleotides: TGTGCCAGCAGCCAGGTGGGACTAACCTACAATGAGCAGTTCTTC.

V usage is TRBV11-3 and J usage is TRBJ1-1, with no clear D. V lost 5 bases to trimming and J lost 4 bases, with 17 bases between them. This CDR3 has 15 amino acids. Germline CDR1 and CDR2: SGHNT and YENEEA. The DNA for the CDR3 is TGTGCCAGCAGCGCCAGTGGGCGCGGAGGCACTGAAGCTTTCTTT. Its protein is CASSASGRGGTEAFF. Full variable domain (rest looked up from reference TRBV11-3 and TRBJ1-1): EAGVVQSPRYKIIEKKQPVAFWCNPISGHNTLYWYLQNLGQGPELLIRYENEEAVDDSQLPKDRFSAERLKGVDSTLKIQPAELGDSAVYLCASSASGRGGTEAFFGQGTRLTVV.

The rearrangement links TRBV28 to TRBJ2-1; 7 nucleotides agree with TRBD2. Germline lookup yields CDR1 MDHEN and CDR2 SYDVKM. The CDR3 runs to 18 residues. The V segment lost 4 bases and the J segment 0 bases; nucleotides outside the gene matches: 12. In nucleotides, the CDR3 is TGTGCCAGCAGTTCACCCCCTATCGGCGGGAGCTCCTACAATGAGCAGTTCTTC. Its translation is CASSSPPIGGSSYNEQFF.

The chain uses TRBV11-3 and TRBJ1-5, with D possibly being TRBD1 (5 bases). CDR3 length: 13 residues. Trimming shortened V by 2 bases and J by 7 bases, and 9 bases separated the two germline ends. Germline assignment: CDR1 SGHNT and CDR2 YENEEA. The CDR3 loop reads CASSLRGDQPQHF. The DNA for the CDR3 is TGTGCCAGCAGCTTACGGGGGGACCAGCCCCAGCATTTT.